A single sample gave rise to the 20 T cell receptor beta chains below, sequenced in a study of blood T cell repertoires in COVID-19 (dated by TCRdb to about 2020). The library was generated by the immunoSEQ multiplex PCR assay. In its TCRdb copy, this immuneACCESS table keeps in-frame sequences only and misses some clones. Where compared with another copy, unresolved V genes explain less than half of these, and the others have no known cause. The sample table shows roughly 110,000 clones, and about 87% are seen once. The ten most abundant clones make up approximately 6.8% of the sample. Sequencing was carried out using peripheral blood. Source of these receptors: a man aged 50 or older with active or convalescent COVID-19.

The genes are TRBV18 and TRBJ1-6; D is ambiguous. Deletions cut 4 bases from V and 5 bases from J, with 9 bases between. This CDR3 has 14 amino acids. The germline CDR1 and CDR2 sequences are KGHSH and LQKENI. The CDR3 loop reads CASSRAGDNSPLHF. In DNA form, the CDR3 reads TGTGCCAGCTCACGGGCTGGTGATAATTCACCCCTCCACTTT.

V and J are TRBV5-6 and TRBJ1-2, with TRBD1 as a possible D gene (5 bases). Trimming shortened V by 1 base and J by 4 bases, and 8 bases separated the two germline ends. Germline-derived CDR1 and CDR2 are SGHDT and YYEEEE. The CDR3 is 13 amino acids. This CDR3 is CASSLIQGYGYTF. The DNA for the CDR3 is TGTGCCAGCAGCTTGATCCAGGGCTATGGCTACACCTTC.

The chain recombines TRBV18 with TRBJ1-2; 8 bases are shared with TRBD1. The CDR3 has 14 amino acids. CDR1 and CDR2 from the germline V gene are KGHSH and LQKENI. V shed 3 bases, J shed 3 bases, and the junction held 3 bases outside the gene matches. The CDR3 loop reads CASSPSTGDYGYTF. CDR3 sequence (DNA): TGTGCCAGCTCACCCTCGACAGGGGACTATGGCTACACCTTC.

The chain carries TRBV6-5 and TRBJ1-2; TRBD1 matches 7 bases. The V segment lost 6 bases and the J segment 2 bases; nucleotides outside the gene matches: 6. The CDR3 spans 14 residues. Germline values: CDR1 MNHEY, CDR2 SVGAGI. Here the CDR3 DNA reads TGTGCCAGCAGGATAGGGGGCGGCAACTATGGCTACACCTTC. Its translation: CASRIGGGNYGYTF.

This rearrangement joins TRBV5-5 to TRBJ2-7, with TRBD1 identical over 11 bases. With 3 bases clipped from V and 6 bases from J, the junction kept 5 bases outside the gene matches. Germline V gives CDR1 SGHKS, CDR2 YYEKEE (reference sequence). CDR3 size: 14 residues. The CDR3 DNA reads TGTGCCAGCAGCTGGGGGGGACAGGGGGGCGAGCAGTACTTC. Protein: CASSWGGQGGEQYF.

The chain links TRBV18 to TRBJ1-2; 7 nucleotides line up with TRBD1. Germline CDR1 and CDR2: KGHSH and LQKENI. The CDR3 is 17 amino acids. V lost 3 bases, J lost 4 bases, and 14 bases stayed unmatched. CDR3 sequence: CASSPSSQGVSGYGYTF. CDR3 coding DNA: TGTGCCAGCTCACCTAGCTCTCAGGGGGTGTCGGGCTATGGCTACACCTTC.

This sequence joins TRBV28 and TRBJ2-5, with TRBD1 matching over 7 bases. The CDR3 extends over 12 amino acids. Per the germline V gene, CDR1 is MDHEN and CDR2 is SYDVKM. The V and J ends lost 10 bases and 3 bases, in that order; junction bases with no gene match: 5. This chain's CDR3 is CATLGQKETQYF. CDR3 bases: TGTGCCACCCTGGGACAGAAAGAGACCCAGTACTTC.

This clone showed up just once. The chain is built from TRBV5-4 and TRBJ1-2; 7 bases fit TRBD1. The V and J ends lost 6 bases and 1 base, in that order; junction bases with no gene match: 9. There are 15 residues in the CDR3. Per germline, CDR1 SGHNT and CDR2 YYREEE (reference sequence). The CDR3 DNA follows: TGTGCCAGCAATTTGCGGGACAGCCTTAACTATGGCTACACCTTC. It translates to CASNLRDSLNYGYTF.

V is TRBV5-4 and J is TRBJ2-1, with 7 positions matching TRBD1. This CDR3 contains 15 residues. The V gene end was trimmed by 1 base and the J gene end by 3 bases; junction bases not matched to a gene: 4. CDR1 is SGHNT, CDR2 YYREEE, per germline (reference sequence). CDR3 sequence: CASSLLQGHYNEQFF. In DNA, the CDR3 is TGTGCCAGCAGCTTGCTACAGGGGCACTACAATGAGCAGTTCTTC. The entire variable domain, with the rest obtained from reference TRBV5-4 and TRBJ2-1, is as follows: ETGVTQSPTHLIKTRGQQVTLRCSSQSGHNTVSWYQQALGQGPQFIFQYYREEENGRGNFPPRFSGLQFPNYSSELNVNALELDDSALYLCASSLLQGHYNEQFFGPGTRLTVL.

This chain uses TRBV6-5 with TRBJ2-6; no firm D call. The germline V and J ends were trimmed by 8 bases and 1 base, with 3 bases remaining between them. The CDR3 extends over 12 amino acids. Germline CDR1 is MNHEY and CDR2 is SVGAGI. DNA for the CDR3: TGTGCCAGCTCATCTGGGGCCAACGTCCTGACTTTC. Encoded protein: CASSSGANVLTF.

The genes are TRBV7-2 and TRBJ1-2, with D possibly TRBD1 on 5 matching bases. In germline, CDR1 is SGHTA, CDR2 FQGNSA. Trimming stripped 1 base from V and 0 bases from J, with 21 bases between. The CDR3 is 19 residues long. The DNA for the CDR3 is TGTGCCAGCAGCTTAGGACCAGGGCCCCAATCCATCTCTAACTATGGCTACACCTTC. Its protein is CASSLGPGPQSISNYGYTF.

The gene calls are TRBV6-7 and TRBJ2-7; 10 positions match TRBD2. TRBV6-7 is designated an ORF whose function remains uncertain. The CDR3 has 16 amino acids. Unmatched junction bases numbered 4, after V lost 2 bases and J lost 0 bases. CDR3 in amino acids: CASSYPTSGISYEQYF. The CDR3 coding sequence is TGTGCCAGCAGTTACCCCACTAGCGGGATCTCCTACGAGCAGTACTTC.

This clone is a singleton in its sample. J is TRBJ2-1 and V is TRBV3-1 (or the pseudogene TRBV3-2); TRBD2 aligns across 12 bases. V shed 2 bases and J 6 bases; nucleotides not matched to a gene: 5. Germline CDR1 and CDR2: LGHDT and YNNKEL (reference sequence). The CDR3 covers 16 residues. The CDR3 sequence: CASSQSTSGSTNEQFF. CDR3 DNA sequence: TGTGCCAGCAGCCAATCGACTAGCGGGAGTACCAATGAGCAGTTCTTC.

The CDR3 bases are TGCAGCGCGGACCTCGCTAGGACAGATACGCAGTATTTT. It is translated as CSADLARTDTQYF. The V call is TRBV29-1, the J call TRBJ2-3; the D is unclear. The germline V gene encodes CDR1 SQVTM and CDR2 ANQGSEA. V was cut by 7 bases and J by 3 bases, with 14 bases left in between. This CDR3 contains 13 residues.

This sequence joins TRBV4-3 and TRBJ2-1; tentative D call: TRBD2 (6 bases). The germline gives CDR1 LGHNA, CDR2 YSLEER. The CDR3 spans 16 residues. V lost 0 bases and J lost 1, with 10 bases in between. The DNA of the CDR3 is TGCGCCAGCAGCCAAGAGGTAGGAGGGTCCTACAATGAGCAGTTCTTC. Translated: CASSQEVGGSYNEQFF.

CDR3 bases: TGTGCCAGTAGCACCGGGACAGGAGTATCCTACGAGCAGTACTTC. It yields the protein CASSTGTGVSYEQYF. V usage is TRBV19 and J usage is TRBJ2-7; 8 bases are a match to TRBD1. The CDR3 sequence is 15 residues long. The germline V gene encodes CDR1 LNHDA and CDR2 SQIVND (reference sequence). Trimming removed 6 bases from V and 1 base from J; junction bases left unmatched: 8.

This clone was counted a single time. The rearrangement joins TRBV25-1 to TRBJ2-1, with 10 bases matching TRBD2. Germline lookup yields CDR1 MGHDK and CDR2 SYGVNS. After removal of 1 base from V and 9 bases from J, the junction contained 9 bases not matched to a gene. The CDR3 runs to 16 residues. The CDR3 DNA reads TGTGCCAGCAGTGAATCCGGAACTAGCGGGATAGGTGAGCAGTTCTTC. It codes for CASSESGTSGIGEQFF.

This chain uses TRBV29-1 with TRBJ2-7; the D is unclear. This CDR3 has 12 amino acids. Trimming removed 4 bases from V and 3 bases from J, with 10 bases in between. Germline loops: CDR1 SQVTM, CDR2 ANQGSEA. The CDR3 DNA is TGCAGCGTTGGTGCGTCTCACTACGAGCAGTACTTC. Translated, it gives CSVGASHYEQYF.

The count of this clone is one. V usage is TRBV13 and J usage is TRBJ2-1; weak D call: TRBD2 (7 bases). This CDR3 has 18 residues. The germline V and J ends were trimmed by 5 bases and 0 bases, with 20 bases remaining between them. The germline V gene encodes CDR1 PRHDT and CDR2 FYEKMQ (reference sequence). As DNA, the CDR3 is TGTGCCAGCAGCCCTCCACCGGGGGGCTCCCTCTCCTACAATGAGCAGTTCTTC. Translation gives CASSPPPGGSLSYNEQFF.

The chain carries TRBV18 and TRBJ1-6; 7 nucleotides line up with TRBD1. The germline gives CDR1 KGHSH, CDR2 LQKENI. The CDR3 has 14 residues. V lost 6 bases and J lost 10; bases outside the gene matches: 9. This chain's CDR3 is CASSQDREGSPLHF. CDR3 sequence (DNA): TGTGCCAGCTCTCAAGACAGGGAAGGATCACCCCTCCACTTT.